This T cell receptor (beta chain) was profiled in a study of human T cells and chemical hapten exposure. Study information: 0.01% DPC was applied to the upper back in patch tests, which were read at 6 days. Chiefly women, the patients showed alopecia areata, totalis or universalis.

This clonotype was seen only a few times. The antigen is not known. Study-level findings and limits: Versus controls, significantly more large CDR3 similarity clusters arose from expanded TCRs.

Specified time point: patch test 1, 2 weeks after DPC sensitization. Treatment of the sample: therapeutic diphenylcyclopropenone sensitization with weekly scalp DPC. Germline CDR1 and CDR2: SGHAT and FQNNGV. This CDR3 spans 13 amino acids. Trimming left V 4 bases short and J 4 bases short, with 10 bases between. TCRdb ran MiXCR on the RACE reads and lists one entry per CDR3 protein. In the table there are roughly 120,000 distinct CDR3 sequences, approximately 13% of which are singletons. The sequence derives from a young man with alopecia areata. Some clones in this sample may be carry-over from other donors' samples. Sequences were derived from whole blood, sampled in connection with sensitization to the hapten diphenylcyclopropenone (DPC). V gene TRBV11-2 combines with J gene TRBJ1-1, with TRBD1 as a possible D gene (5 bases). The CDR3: CASSWLGTTEAFF. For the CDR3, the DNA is TGTGCCAGCAGCTGGCTCGGGACCACTGAAGCTTTCTTT.